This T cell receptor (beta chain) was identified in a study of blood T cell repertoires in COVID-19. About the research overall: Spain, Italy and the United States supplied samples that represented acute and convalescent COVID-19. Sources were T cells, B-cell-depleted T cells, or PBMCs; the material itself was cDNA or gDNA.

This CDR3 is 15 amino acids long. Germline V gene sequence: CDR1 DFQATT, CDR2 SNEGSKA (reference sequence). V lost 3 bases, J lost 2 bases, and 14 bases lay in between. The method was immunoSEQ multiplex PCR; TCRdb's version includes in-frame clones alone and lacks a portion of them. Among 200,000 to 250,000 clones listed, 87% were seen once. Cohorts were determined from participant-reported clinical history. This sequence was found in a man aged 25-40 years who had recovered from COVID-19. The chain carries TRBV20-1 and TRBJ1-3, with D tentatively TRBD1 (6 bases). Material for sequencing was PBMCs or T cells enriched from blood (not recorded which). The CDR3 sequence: CSASLGGAPGNTIYF. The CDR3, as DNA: TGCAGTGCTAGTCTCGGGGGGGCTCCTGGAAACACCATATATTTT.